The sequence of this T cell receptor (beta chain) was determined in a study of siplizumab effects on memory and regulatory T cells (dated by TCRdb to the late 2010s). For the study in its entirety: The study looked at the effect of siplizumab, an anti-CD2 antibody, on alloreactive T-cell subsets in allogeneic mixed lymphocyte reactions made from human PBMCs.

Preparation of the library involved the immunoSEQ multiplex PCR assay. Some 9.9 x 10^4 TCR templates per sample were assayed by the deep sequencing platform. Genomic DNA extracted from sorted T cells was used for TCRbeta CDR3 sequencing. In the authors' own workflow: The R programming language was used for the clonal analysis of the TCRbeta CDR3 data. Comparing unstimulated samples against CFSE-low samples taken after the reaction was how alloreactive CD4+ and CD8+ clones were defined. By matching sequences to the repertoires of sorted unstimulated Treg and non-Treg cells, each alloreactive CD4+ clone was assigned a regulatory or non-regulatory origin. TCRdb stores this immuneACCESS table with in-frame sequences only. Part of the clones is absent; in the studies checked, under half of the shortfall reflects unresolved V genes, and no reason is known for the rest. V, J and clone size reflect that table, while D and trimming were determined from the DNA. The sample data list some 97,000 clones, and 91% of these were observed just once. The leading ten clones occupy about 0.15% of the sample.

Sequences MNHNS (CDR1) and SASEGT (CDR2) are obtained from the germline V gene. V ends up 2 bases short and J 3 bases short, with an unmatched junction base count of 17. Its CDR3 holds 19 amino acids, cysteine through phenylalanine. Just the 57-base CDR3 DNA is kept, in frame starting at base 1. Concerning this clone itself: Its antigen target is currently unknown. Per-nucleotide qualities are absent, and no much larger clonotype sits a single base away.

Results and caveats for the whole study, not just this receptor: The suppressive function of proliferating Tregs from siplizumab cultures was not functionally confirmed. The cumulative frequency of alloreactive sequences that could be traced back to unstimulated CD4+ memory T cells was significantly reduced by siplizumab. In reactions with siplizumab, an average of about 62% of mappable alloreactive CD4+ clones were Treg-derived, compared with roughly 27% in control reactions. Because sequences below about 10^-5 frequency were poorly captured, only a minor fraction of alloreactive clones could be mapped to unstimulated subsets. Unstimulated naive T cells appeared to be more diverse than memory T cells, and naive cells seemed to make a substantial contribution to the alloresponse. A naive or memory phenotype could not be assigned to roughly 75-97% of proliferating CD4+ or CD8+ clones.

Sorted unstimulated T cells and proliferating T cells recovered from mixed lymphocyte reactions were subjected to TCRbeta CDR3 sequencing. Fresh whole blood from around 10 HLA-typed healthy donors was used as the source from which PBMCs were isolated. The origin of this receptor is a human donor in good health. Material: CD4+ T cells sorted from blood. The chain employs TRBV6-1 and TRBJ1-2, and 8 junctional nucleotides match TRBD1. The CDR3 region: CASSEWKGVTGGFDYGYTF. The nucleotide sequence is given as TGTGCCAGCAGTGAATGGAAAGGGGTAACAGGGGGATTTGACTATGGCTACACCTTC.